This T cell receptor beta chain stems from a study of identical twins. MiXCR was run by TCRdb on the 5' RACE reads, yielding one entry per CDR3 protein. In the table there are around 220,000 distinct CDR3 sequences, roughly 13% of which are singletons. There are a few counts of this clonotype. What it binds is unknown. Regarding the study as a whole: Clonotypes of the beta chain that were abundant in cord blood carried fewer insertions (memory repertoires showed none).

Sequencing was carried out using memory (CD45RO+) T cells sorted from blood. The receptor was isolated from a woman between 18 and 29 years old in good health.

DNA for the CDR3: TGTGCCAGCAGCGTAGAGTATAATTCACCCCTCCACTTT. Encoded protein: CASSVEYNSPLHF. This chain connects TRBV9 to TRBJ1-6; no definite D call. V lost 0 bases and J lost 4, with 2 bases in between. CDR1 and CDR2 (germline): SGDLS, YYNGEE. This CDR3 spans 13 amino acids.